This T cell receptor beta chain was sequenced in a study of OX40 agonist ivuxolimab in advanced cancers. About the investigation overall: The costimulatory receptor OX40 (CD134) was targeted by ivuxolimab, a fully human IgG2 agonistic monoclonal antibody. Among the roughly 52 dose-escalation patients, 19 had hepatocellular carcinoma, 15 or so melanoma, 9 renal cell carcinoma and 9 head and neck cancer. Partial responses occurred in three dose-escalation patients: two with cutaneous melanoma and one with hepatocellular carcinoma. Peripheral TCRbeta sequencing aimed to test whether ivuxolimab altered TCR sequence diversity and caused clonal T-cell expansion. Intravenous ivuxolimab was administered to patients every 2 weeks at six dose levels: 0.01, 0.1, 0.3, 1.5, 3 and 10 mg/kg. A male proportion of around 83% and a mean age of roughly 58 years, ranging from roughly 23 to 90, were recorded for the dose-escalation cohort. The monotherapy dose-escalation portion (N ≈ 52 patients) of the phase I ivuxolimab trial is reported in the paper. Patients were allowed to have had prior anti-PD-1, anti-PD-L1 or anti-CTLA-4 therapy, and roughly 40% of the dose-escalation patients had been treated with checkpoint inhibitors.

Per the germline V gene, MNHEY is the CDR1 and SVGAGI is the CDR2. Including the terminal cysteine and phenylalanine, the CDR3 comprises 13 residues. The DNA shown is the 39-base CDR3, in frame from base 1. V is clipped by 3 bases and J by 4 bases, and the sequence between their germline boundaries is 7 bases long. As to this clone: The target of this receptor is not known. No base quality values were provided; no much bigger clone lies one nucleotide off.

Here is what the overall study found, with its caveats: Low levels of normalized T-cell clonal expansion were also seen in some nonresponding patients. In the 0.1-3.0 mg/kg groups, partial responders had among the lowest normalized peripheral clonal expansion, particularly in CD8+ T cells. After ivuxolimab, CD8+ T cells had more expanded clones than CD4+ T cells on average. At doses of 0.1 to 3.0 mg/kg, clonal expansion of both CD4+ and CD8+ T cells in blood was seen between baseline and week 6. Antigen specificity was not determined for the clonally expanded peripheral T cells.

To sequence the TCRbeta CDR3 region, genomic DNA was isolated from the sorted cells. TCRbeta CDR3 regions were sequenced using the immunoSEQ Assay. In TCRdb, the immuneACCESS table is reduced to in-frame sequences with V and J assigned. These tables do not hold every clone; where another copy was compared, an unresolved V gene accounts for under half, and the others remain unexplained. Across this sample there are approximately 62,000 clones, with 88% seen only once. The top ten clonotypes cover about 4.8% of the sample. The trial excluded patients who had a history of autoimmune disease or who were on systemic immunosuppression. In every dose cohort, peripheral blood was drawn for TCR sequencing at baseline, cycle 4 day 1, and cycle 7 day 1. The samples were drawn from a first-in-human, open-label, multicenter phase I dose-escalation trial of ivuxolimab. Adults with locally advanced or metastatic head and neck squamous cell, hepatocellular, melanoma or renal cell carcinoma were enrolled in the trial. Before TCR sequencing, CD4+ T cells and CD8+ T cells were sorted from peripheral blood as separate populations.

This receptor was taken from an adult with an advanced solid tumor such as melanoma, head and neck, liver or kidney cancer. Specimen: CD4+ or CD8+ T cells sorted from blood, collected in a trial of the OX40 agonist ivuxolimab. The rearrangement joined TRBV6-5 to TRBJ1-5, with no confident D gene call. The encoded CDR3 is CASSYVGNQPQHF. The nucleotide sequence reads TGTGCCAGCAGTTATGTGGGGAATCAGCCCCAGCATTTT.